Below, 30 T cell receptor beta chains from the same sample are listed, as sequenced in a study of chemoradiotherapy in HPV16-positive cancers. Generated by immunoSEQ multiplex PCR, the TCRdb table keeps only in-frame clones and is missing some. This table holds just over 25,000 clones, approximately 90% found once. The material sequenced was blood, taken from a patient who underwent chemoradiotherapy. Receptors were obtained from a human donor with HPV-associated anogenital cancer.

This chain uses TRBV5-1 with TRBJ2-3; 9 bases align to TRBD1. This CDR3 comprises 15 residues. Germline assignment: CDR1 SGHRS and CDR2 YFSETQ. V lost 2 bases, J lost 0 bases, and 1 base stayed unmatched. The CDR3: CASSLQGASTDTQYF. The CDR3 DNA is TGCGCCAGCAGCTTACAGGGGGCTAGCACAGATACGCAGTATTTT.

This clone was counted between two and nine times. Here the CDR3 DNA reads TGTGCCAGCAGCCAAGTATTTGGGGTCACTGAAGCTTTCTTT. Translating it yields CASSQVFGVTEAFF. The chain carries TRBV16 and TRBJ1-1; D gene ambiguous. Germline assignment: CDR1 KGHSY and CDR2 FQNENV. This CDR3 region has 14 residues. Trimming stripped 2 bases from V and 4 bases from J, with 11 bases between.

Only one count was recorded for this clone. The gene calls are TRBV2 and TRBJ2-7, with 9 positions matching TRBD1. Germline values: CDR1 SNHLY, CDR2 FYNNEI. The CDR3 is 13 residues long. V was pared by 9 bases and J by 5 bases, with 8 bases of the junction left unmatched. As DNA, the CDR3 is TGTGCCAGAGGGACAGGGAGGGTCGACGAGCAGTACTTC. It yields the protein CARGTGRVDEQYF.

The V gene is TRBV4-1, the J gene TRBJ2-5, with 12 bases aligning to TRBD1. The V segment lost 3 bases and the J segment 4 bases; nucleotides outside the gene matches: 6. The CDR3 loop spans 16 amino acids. Per the germline V gene, CDR1 is MGHRA and CDR2 is YSYEKL. The CDR3 bases are TGCGCCAGCAGCCACGGGGACAGGGGGCCAGTAGAGACCCAGTACTTC. Amino acid sequence: CASSHGDRGPVETQYF.

The chain has TRBV2 and TRBJ2-2; 8 bases fit TRBD2. The CDR3 contains 16 residues. The germline V gene encodes CDR1 SNHLY and CDR2 FYNNEI. The J segment lost 4 bases and the V segment lost 4 bases, leaving 8 bases of the junction unmatched. CDR3 in amino acids: CASSAGGAHSTGELFF. The DNA for the CDR3 is TGTGCCAGCAGTGCGGGAGGGGCGCATAGCACCGGGGAGCTGTTTTTT.

This chain uses TRBV14 with TRBJ2-7; D remains unclear. V lost 0 bases, J lost 4 bases, and 7 bases lay in between. The length of the CDR3 is 13 residues. Germline assignment: CDR1 SGHDN and CDR2 FVKESK. The CDR3: CASSQDILYEQYF. The CDR3 nucleotides read TGTGCCAGCAGCCAAGATATTCTGTACGAGCAGTACTTC.

The chain carries TRBV6-5 and TRBJ1-6; D possibly corresponds to TRBD1 (5 bases). The CDR3 spans 14 residues. Trimming took off 6 bases at V and 5 bases at J, with 11 bases between the two ends. CDR1 MNHEY and CDR2 SVGAGI come from the germline V gene. The CDR3 is CASRGGRNNSPLHF. The CDR3 DNA reads TGTGCCAGCAGGGGGGGACGGAATAATTCACCCCTCCACTTT.

This CDR3 reads CASRGDRGSGNTIYF. In DNA, the CDR3 is TGTGCCAGCAGAGGGGACAGGGGTTCCGGAAACACCATATATTTT. J is TRBJ1-3 and V is TRBV7-2; 10 bases agree with TRBD1. Germline V CDR1 and CDR2: SGHTA, FQGNSA. V gave up 6 bases and J gave up 4 bases; unmatched junction bases: 6. This CDR3 spans 15 amino acids.

This clone was found a few times. The chain combines TRBV30 with TRBJ2-3; 9 nucleotides match TRBD2. J gave up 4 bases and V 5 bases, and 10 bases lay outside the gene matches. The CDR3 covers 15 residues. Looked up from germline, CDR1 is GTSNPN and CDR2 is SVGIG (reference sequence). CDR3 sequence reads: CAWADGTSPADTQYF. The CDR3 nucleotides are TGTGCCTGGGCGGACGGGACTAGCCCCGCAGATACGCAGTATTTT.

J is TRBJ2-7 and V is TRBV4-1; 12 bases map to TRBD2. CDR1 is MGHRA, CDR2 YSYEKL, per germline. The CDR3 extends over 18 amino acids. J lost 3 bases, V lost 3 bases, and 12 bases had no gene match. The CDR3 DNA is TGCGCCAGCAGCCAGCGGACTAGCGGGATAGGGGTGGGCTACGAGCAGTACTTC. It encodes CASSQRTSGIGVGYEQYF.

This sequence joins TRBV5-1 and TRBJ2-5, with TRBD1 matching 12 bases. Germline CDR1 SGHRS, CDR2 YFSETQ. CDR3 length equals 15 residues. J lost 3 bases, V lost 3 bases, and 3 bases had no gene match. CDR3 DNA sequence: TGCGCCAGCAGCTGGGGGACAGGGGGCAAAGAGACCCAGTACTTC. Translated, it gives CASSWGTGGKETQYF.

This clone was counted a few times. The V call is TRBV29-1, the J call TRBJ2-7; TRBD1 might be the D (5 bases). The CDR3 length is 13 residues. Trimming took 3 bases from V and 0 from J, leaving 9 bases between them. The germline V gene has CDR1 SQVTM and CDR2 ANQGSEA. The CDR3 bases are TGCAGCGTTGAGCGACAGAACTCCTACGAGCAGTACTTC. Residues: CSVERQNSYEQYF.

The chain couples TRBV6-5 to TRBJ1-1, with D uncertain. This CDR3 has 14 amino acids. From germline, CDR1 is MNHEY and CDR2 SVGAGI. Trimming took off 2 bases at V and 4 bases at J, with 11 bases between the two ends. Here the CDR3 DNA reads TGTGCCAGCAGTTACAGGTGGGGTATCACTGAAGCTTTCTTT. Translated, it gives CASSYRWGITEAFF.

The V call is TRBV4-2, the J call TRBJ2-7, with D tentatively TRBD2 (6 bases). The germline V gene encodes CDR1 LGHNA and CDR2 YNFKEQ. Trimming removed 0 bases from V and 6 bases from J, with 18 bases in between. There are 16 residues in the CDR3. The CDR3 reads CASSQDLGTPLREQYF. In DNA, the CDR3 is TGTGCCAGCAGCCAAGATCTGGGGACTCCTTTGCGCGAGCAGTACTTC.

The CDR3 DNA reads TGCGCCAGCAGGCAGACAGGGGGGTTATATGGCTACACCTTC. It is translated as CASRQTGGLYGYTF. The chain joins TRBV10-2 to TRBJ1-2; the match to TRBD1 covers 9 bases. Germline CDR1 reads WSHSY; CDR2 reads SAAADI. The CDR3 totals 14 residues. V lost 6 bases to trimming and J lost 5 bases; unmatched junction nucleotides: 7.

The V and J genes are TRBV6-5 and TRBJ2-2; D ambiguous. The CDR3 loop spans 14 amino acids. V was shortened by 2 bases and J by 6 bases, with 10 bases between the two germline ends. CDR1 and CDR2 from the germline V gene are MNHEY and SVGAGI. The CDR3 DNA is TGTGCCAGCAGTTACCCCACTATAGCCGGGGAGCTGTTTTTT. Its protein product is CASSYPTIAGELFF.

This clone was counted a single time. The rearrangement uses TRBV27 and TRBJ2-7; no reliable D call. The CDR3 is 13 amino acids. Trimming removed 3 bases at V and 6 bases at J, with 12 bases between. Germline V gives CDR1 MNHEY, CDR2 SMNVEV (reference sequence). CDR3 coding DNA: TGTGCCAGCAGTTTGGACCAGCCTAGCGAGCAGTACTTC. It translates to CASSLDQPSEQYF.

The gene calls are TRBV7-2 and TRBJ1-4; unclear D gene. Trimming removed 5 bases at V and 1 base at J, with 14 bases between. Germline-derived CDR1 and CDR2 are SGHTA and FQGNSA. The length of the CDR3 is 16 residues. The CDR3 protein is CASSPLSSQTNEKLFF. In DNA, the CDR3 is TGTGCCAGCAGCCCTCTGTCCAGCCAAACTAATGAAAAACTGTTTTTT.

V and J are TRBV18 and TRBJ2-7; 10 bases align to TRBD1. The junction had 6 bases not matched to a gene; V was cut back by 5 bases and J by 5 bases. The CDR3 runs 14 residues. The V gene's germline CDR1 is KGHSH and CDR2 LQKENI. The DNA for the CDR3 is TGTGCCAGCTCAGCTCGACAGGGGGCAGACGAGCAGTACTTC. Protein: CASSARQGADEQYF.

The V call is TRBV10-3, the J call TRBJ2-4; tentatively, D is TRBD1 or TRBD2 (5 bases each). Germline V lookup: CDR1 ENHRY, CDR2 SYGVKD. The CDR3 is 13 amino acids. Deletions cut 0 bases from V and 6 bases from J, with 6 bases between. This CDR3 reads CAISESRGNIQYF. The CDR3 DNA sequence: TGTGCCATCAGTGAGTCGAGGGGAAACATTCAGTACTTC.

This chain links TRBV6-5 with TRBJ2-5; 12 bases are a match to TRBD2. The CDR3 runs 15 residues. The germline V gene has CDR1 MNHEY and CDR2 SVGAGI. V lost 7 bases to trimming and J lost 5 bases; unmatched junction nucleotides: 8. CDR3 amino acids: CASMRLAGDWETQYF. DNA of the CDR3: TGTGCCAGCATGCGACTAGCGGGAGACTGGGAGACCCAGTACTTC.

V is TRBV5-1 and J is TRBJ2-7, with no clear D. Per the germline V gene, CDR1 is SGHRS and CDR2 is YFSETQ. The ends were cut back, 2 bases at V and 4 bases at J, with 4 bases in the middle. There are 11 residues in the CDR3. In DNA form, the CDR3 reads TGCGCCAGCAGCTTAGGTTACGAGCAGTACTTC. Amino acid sequence: CASSLGYEQYF. Using reference TRBV5-1 and TRBJ2-7 for the parts outside the CDR3, the full variable domain is KAGVTQTPRYLIKTRGQQVTLSCSPISGHRSVSWYQQTPGQGLQFLFEYFSETQRNKGNFPGRFSGRQFSNSRSEMNVSTLELGDSALYLCASSLGYEQYFGPGTRLTVT.

This chain links TRBV16 with TRBJ1-4; possible D gene TRBD1, 5 bases. Trimming cost V 4 bases and J 3 bases, with 12 bases left between them. CDR3 length: 15 amino acids. Germline loops: CDR1 KGHSY, CDR2 FQNENV. The CDR3 is CASSPMGTSNEKLFF. The CDR3 DNA sequence: TGTGCCAGCAGCCCCATGGGGACGTCTAATGAAAAACTGTTTTTT.

The gene calls are TRBV9 and TRBJ1-3, with 7 bases that match TRBD1. The trim removed 2 bases at V and 2 bases at J, leaving 1 base unmatched. Germline V gene sequence: CDR1 SGDLS, CDR2 YYNGEE. This CDR3 has 14 amino acids. The CDR3 DNA sequence: TGTGCCAGCAGCGTCGGGACAGCTGGAAACACCATATATTTT. Translated, it gives CASSVGTAGNTIYF.

This clone was counted a few times. This chain uses TRBV27 with TRBJ2-1, with 10 bases aligning to TRBD2. J gave up 3 bases and V 5 bases, and 7 bases lay outside the gene matches. The CDR3 is made up of 16 amino acids. Germline V lookup: CDR1 MNHEY, CDR2 SMNVEV (reference sequence). The CDR3 sequence is CASSTPASGGYNEQFF. The CDR3, as DNA: TGTGCCAGCAGTACCCCAGCTAGCGGGGGCTACAATGAGCAGTTCTTC.

This clone appeared a single time. V gene TRBV11-2 combines with J gene TRBJ2-7; D remains ambiguous. The V gene lost 0 bases and the J gene lost 4 bases, with 10 bases spanning the gap. The CDR3 extends over 14 amino acids. The V gene's germline CDR1 is SGHAT and CDR2 FQNNGV. CDR3 protein: CASSLDYSVYEQYF. The CDR3 DNA is TGTGCCAGCAGCTTAGATTATTCCGTTTACGAGCAGTACTTC.

A single count supports this clone. V is TRBV27 and J is TRBJ1-1; D is perhaps TRBD1 (6 bases). From germline, CDR1 is MNHEY and CDR2 SMNVEV (reference sequence). V was cut by 4 bases and J by 5 bases, with 11 bases left in between. The CDR3 length is 13 residues. DNA for the CDR3: TGTGCCAGCAGTTGGGGGCTTGGGACTGAAGCTTTCTTT. It is translated as CASSWGLGTEAFF.

The chain couples TRBV5-6 to TRBJ1-5; 7 bases agree with TRBD1. CDR1 and CDR2 (germline): SGHDT, YYEEEE. Losses at the gene ends were 1 base for V and 1 base for J; bases not matched to a gene: 2. The CDR3 is made up of 15 amino acids. CDR3 in DNA: TGTGCCAGCAGCTTGTTGGGACAGAGCAATCAGCCCCAGCATTTT. Protein sequence: CASSLLGQSNQPQHF.

The V gene is TRBV7-2, the J gene TRBJ2-1; perhaps TRBD1 as D (6 bases). CDR1 is SGHTA and CDR2 is FQGNSA in the germline V gene. V was trimmed by 0 bases and J by 9 bases, leaving 6 bases between them. The length of the CDR3 is 12 residues. The CDR3 DNA sequence: TGTGCCAGCAGCTTAGCAGGGGGTGAGCAGTTCTTC. It codes for CASSLAGGEQFF.

V is TRBV5-8 and J is TRBJ1-1, with D unclear. Germline-derived CDR1 and CDR2 are SGHTS and YDEGEE. V was trimmed by 4 bases and J by 3 bases, leaving 13 bases between them. This CDR3 is 14 amino acids long. The CDR3 protein is CASSPTRLYTEAFF. CDR3 bases: TGTGCCAGCAGCCCAACAAGGTTATACACTGAAGCTTTCTTT.